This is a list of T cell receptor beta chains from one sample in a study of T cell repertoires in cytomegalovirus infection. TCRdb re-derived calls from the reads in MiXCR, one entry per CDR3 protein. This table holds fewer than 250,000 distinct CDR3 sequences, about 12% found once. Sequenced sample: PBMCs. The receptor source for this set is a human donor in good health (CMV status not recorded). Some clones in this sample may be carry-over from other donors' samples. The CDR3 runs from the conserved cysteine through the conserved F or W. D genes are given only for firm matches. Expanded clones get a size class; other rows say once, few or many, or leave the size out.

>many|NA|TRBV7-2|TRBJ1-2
CASSLVGGLAGGYTF
TGTGCCAGCAGCTTAGTGGGCGGTTTGGCAGGAGGCTACACCTTC
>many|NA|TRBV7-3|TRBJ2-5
CASSLLGSETQYF
TGTGCCAGCAGCTTATTAGGGTCAGAGACCCAGTACTTC
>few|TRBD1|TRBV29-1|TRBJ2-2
CSGTGGLNTGELFF
TGCAGCGGAACAGGGGGCTTGAACACCGGGGAGCTGTTTTTT
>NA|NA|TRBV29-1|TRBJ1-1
CSVATPNTEAFF
TGCAGCGTCGCTACTCCCAACACTGAAGCTTTCTTT
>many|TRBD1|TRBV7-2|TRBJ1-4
CASSKGQGQSGKLFF
TGTGCCAGCAGCAAGGGACAGGGCCAGTCCGGAAAACTGTTTTTT
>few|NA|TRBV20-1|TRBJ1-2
CSASREAGSNYGYTF
TGCAGTGCTAGTCGCGAAGCGGGTTCAAACTATGGCTACACCTTC
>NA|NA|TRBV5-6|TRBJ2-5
CASSPVESWETQYF
TGTGCCAGCAGCCCTGTGGAGTCATGGGAGACCCAGTACTTC
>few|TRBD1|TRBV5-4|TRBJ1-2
CASSPRPGGEQGYTF
TGTGCCAGCAGTCCCCGCCCAGGGGGCGAACAGGGCTACACCTTC
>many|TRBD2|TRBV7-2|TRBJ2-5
CASSLQRGSQETQYF
TGTGCCAGCAGCTTGCAGCGGGGGTCCCAAGAGACCCAGTACTTC
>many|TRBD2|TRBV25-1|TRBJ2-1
CASSDPSGGKDEQFF
TGTGCCAGCAGTGACCCTAGCGGGGGTAAGGATGAGCAGTTCTTC
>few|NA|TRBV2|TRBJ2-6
CASSEGWSSGANVLTF
TGTGCCAGCAGTGAAGGGTGGAGCTCTGGGGCCAACGTCCTGACTTTC
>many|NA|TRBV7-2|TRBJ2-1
CASSALWRGLNEQFF
TGTGCCAGCAGCGCTCTATGGCGGGGTCTCAATGAGCAGTTCTTC
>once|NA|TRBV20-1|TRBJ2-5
CSARESPGGWETQYF
TGCAGTGCTAGGGAATCTCCGGGGGGCTGGGAGACCCAGTACTTC
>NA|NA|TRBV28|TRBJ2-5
CASSRSGETQETQYF
TGTGCCAGCAGCCGGTCGGGAGAGACCCAAGAGACCCAGTACTTC
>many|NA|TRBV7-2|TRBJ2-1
CASTRDSDALDGEQFF
TGTGCCAGCACACGGGACTCTGATGCCTTAGACGGTGAGCAGTTCTTC
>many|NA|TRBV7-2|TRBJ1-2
CASSLNGAGANYGYTF
TGTGCCAGCAGCTTAAATGGAGCAGGTGCTAACTATGGCTACACCTTC
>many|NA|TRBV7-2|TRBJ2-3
CASSLVQGGAPAHTQYF
TGTGCCAGCAGCTTAGTCCAAGGCGGAGCCCCCGCACATACGCAGTATTTT
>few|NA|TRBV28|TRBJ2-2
CASSLNDLNTGELFF
TGTGCCAGCAGCTTAAACGACCTAAACACCGGGGAGCTGTTTTTT
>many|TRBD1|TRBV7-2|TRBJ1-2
CASSLSGTGGLWGYTF
TGTGCCAGCAGCTTATCTGGGACAGGGGGCCTATGGGGCTACACCTTC
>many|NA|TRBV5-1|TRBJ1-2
CASSLGQGNGYTF
TGTGCCAGCAGCTTAGGGCAGGGAAATGGCTACACCTTC
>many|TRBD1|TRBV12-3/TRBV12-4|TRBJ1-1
CASSRQGQISDVEAFF
TGTGCCAGCAGCCGCCAGGGACAGATTTCCGATGTTGAAGCTTTCTTT
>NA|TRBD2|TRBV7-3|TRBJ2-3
CASSSAGVADTQYF
TGTGCCAGCAGCTCAGCGGGGGTGGCAGATACGCAGTATTTT